This T cell receptor beta chain is from a study of control samples from healthy donors and cancer patients. Profiled with immunoSEQ multiplex PCR; TCRdb holds only in-frame clones, not every one. The table lists over 75,000 clones, roughly nine tenths of them singletons. The CDR3 contains 14 residues. Germline CDR1 and CDR2: SNHLY and FYNNEI. V gave up 5 bases and J gave up 6 bases, with 14 bases separating them. The sequenced sample was blood. This rearrangement joins TRBV2 to TRBJ1-5; D ambiguous. The sequence came from a man aged 30 to 39 in good health. The CDR3 DNA is TGTGCCAGCAGTCCGGAAAGATTCGCTCAGCCCCAGCATTTT. Translated, it gives CASSPERFAQPQHF.